The 12 T cell receptor beta chains given below trace back to one sample, sequenced in a study of chemoradiotherapy in HPV16-positive cancers. TCRdb keeps only in-frame clones here, not all; method: immunoSEQ multiplex PCR. Of about 6,600 clones listed, 81% are singletons. This specimen consisted of tumor tissue, obtained from a patient who underwent chemoradiotherapy. Source of these receptors: a human donor with HPV-associated anogenital cancer.

This chain links TRBV7-2 with TRBJ2-7; unclear D gene. The CDR3 sequence is 13 residues long. Germline V CDR1 and CDR2: SGHTA, FQGNSA. Trimming pared 5 bases from V and 3 bases from J, leaving 11 bases between. For the CDR3, the DNA is TGTGCCAGCAGCCGACAACTGCTCTACGAGCAGTACTTC. It is translated as CASSRQLLYEQYF.

The V gene is TRBV19, the J gene TRBJ1-3; no definite D call. The CDR3 loop spans 14 amino acids. Looked up from germline, CDR1 is LNHDA and CDR2 is SQIVND (reference sequence). V lost 7 bases and J 0 bases, leaving 10 bases between the germline ends. CDR3 DNA: TGTGCCAGTAAGGAGATAGCCTCTGGAAACACCATATATTTT. Translation: CASKEIASGNTIYF. The full variable domain, in which reference TRBV19 and TRBJ1-3 provide the parts outside the CDR3, is DGGITQSPKYLFRKEGQNVTLSCEQNLNHDAMYWYRQDPGQGLRLIYYSQIVNDFQKGDIAEGYSVSREKKESFPLTVTSAQKNPTAFYLCASKEIASGNTIYFGEGSWLTVV.

V usage is TRBV7-8 and J usage is TRBJ2-1; 10 positions match TRBD2. The CDR3 has 15 amino acids. Unmatched junction bases numbered 5, after V lost 2 bases and J lost 7 bases. The germline V gene encodes CDR1 SGHVS and CDR2 FQNEAQ. This CDR3 reads CASSLSGGASNEQFF. CDR3 in DNA: TGTGCCAGCAGCTTAAGCGGGGGGGCCTCAAATGAGCAGTTCTTC.

This rearrangement joins TRBV11-2 to TRBJ2-1; 7 bases align to TRBD2. This CDR3 is built from 15 residues. Germline CDR1 and CDR2: SGHAT and FQNNGV. The V segment lost 6 bases and the J segment 7 bases; nucleotides outside the gene matches: 12. The CDR3 DNA reads TGTGCCAGCAGGACTAGAGCGGGAATTAGGAATGAGCAGTTCTTC. This gives the protein CASRTRAGIRNEQFF. Using reference TRBV11-2 and TRBJ2-1 for the parts outside the CDR3, the full variable domain is EAGVAQSPRYKIIEKRQSVAFWCNPISGHATLYWYQQILGQGPKLLIQFQNNGVVDDSQLPKDRFSAERLKGVDSTLKIQPAKLEDSAVYLCASRTRAGIRNEQFFGPGTRLTVL.

This clone was seen only once. The rearrangement links TRBV6-6 to TRBJ2-7, with a tentative D call TRBD2 (5 bases). From germline, CDR1 is MNHNY and CDR2 SVGAGI (reference sequence). The CDR3 consists of 13 residues. V was pared by 6 bases and J by 2 bases, with 11 bases between. The chain's CDR3 is CASRRGLAYEQYF. In nucleotides, the CDR3 is TGTGCCAGCAGGAGAGGACTCGCCTACGAGCAGTACTTC.

This CDR3 is CASSLLGALHGYTF. CDR3 DNA: TGTGCCAGCAGTTTACTGGGGGCGCTCCATGGCTACACCTTC. J is TRBJ1-2 and V is TRBV28; a weak D match, TRBD1 (6 bases). The ends were cut back, 2 bases at V and 6 bases at J, with 13 bases in the middle. CDR3 length equals 14 residues. Germline lookup yields CDR1 MDHEN and CDR2 SYDVKM.

To note about this clone: This sample also contains other DNA sequences that code for the same CDR3. The J gene is TRBJ1-1, the V gene TRBV14; D is uncertain. CDR3 length: 14 amino acids. Germline V gene lookup returns CDR1 SGHDN and CDR2 FVKESK. Trimming took 1 base from V and 0 from J, leaving 6 bases between them. CDR3 amino acids: CASSQAGMNTEAFF. The CDR3 region has the DNA TGTGCCAGCAGCCAAGCTGGTATGAACACTGAAGCTTTCTTT.

The chain is built from TRBV6-4 and TRBJ2-2, with 10 bases lining up with TRBD2. The CDR3 runs to 15 residues. The trim removed 6 bases at V and 3 bases at J, leaving 4 bases unmatched. Germline CDR1 and CDR2: MRHNA and SNTAGT. This chain's CDR3 is CASRPSGGDTGELFF. The CDR3 nucleotides are TGTGCCAGCAGACCTAGCGGGGGCGACACCGGGGAGCTGTTTTTT.

Only a few counts were recorded for this clone. J is TRBJ1-1 and V is TRBV6-5; D gene unclear. Germline CDR1 reads MNHEY; CDR2 reads SVGAGI. V was cut by 7 bases and J by 6 bases, with 21 bases left in between. There are 15 residues in the CDR3. In DNA, the CDR3 is TGTGCCAGCAACCCCGTTTTTACCGGCGGGGCTGAAGCTTTCTTT. It is translated as CASNPVFTGGAEAFF.

This chain joins TRBV28 and TRBJ2-5, with D tentatively TRBD1 or TRBD2 (5 bases each). The J call may be mistaken, given a closer DNA end match to TRBJ2-7. The germline V gene encodes CDR1 MDHEN and CDR2 SYDVKM. The CDR3 has 15 residues. The CDR3 DNA reads TGTGCCAGCAGTTTCCCCCCCTGGGACCCCTACGAGCAGTACTTC. This codes for CASSFPPWDPYEQYF.

This chain joins TRBV11-2 and TRBJ1-1; D not resolved. V lost 8 bases to trimming and J lost 0 bases, with 13 bases between them. Germline CDR1 SGHAT, CDR2 FQNNGV. The length of the CDR3 is 14 residues. The CDR3 bases are TGTGCCAGCCGCCCCGAGGTGGTGAACACTGAAGCTTTCTTT. Translating gives CASRPEVVNTEAFF.

The CDR3 DNA sequence: TGTGCCAGCAGCGTCCATTCCGGGACCCCGGGGGAGCAGTACTTC. As protein: CASSVHSGTPGEQYF. The V gene is TRBV9, the J gene TRBJ2-7; D might be TRBD1 or TRBD2, each matching 5 bases. The germline gives CDR1 SGDLS, CDR2 YYNGEE. The CDR3 has 15 residues. The V and J ends lost 2 bases and 7 bases respectively, with 19 bases between them.